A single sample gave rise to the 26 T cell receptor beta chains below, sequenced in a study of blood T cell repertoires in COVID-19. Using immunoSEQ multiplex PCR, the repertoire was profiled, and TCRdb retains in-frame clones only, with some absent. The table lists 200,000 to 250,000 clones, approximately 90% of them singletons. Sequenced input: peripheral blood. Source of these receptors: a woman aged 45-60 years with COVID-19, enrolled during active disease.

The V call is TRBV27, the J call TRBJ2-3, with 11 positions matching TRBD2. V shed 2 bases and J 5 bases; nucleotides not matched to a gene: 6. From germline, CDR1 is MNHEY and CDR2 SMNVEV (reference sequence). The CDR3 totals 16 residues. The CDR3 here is CASSLDSGGAKDTQYF. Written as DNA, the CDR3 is TGTGCCAGCAGTTTAGATAGCGGGGGGGCAAAAGATACGCAGTATTTT.

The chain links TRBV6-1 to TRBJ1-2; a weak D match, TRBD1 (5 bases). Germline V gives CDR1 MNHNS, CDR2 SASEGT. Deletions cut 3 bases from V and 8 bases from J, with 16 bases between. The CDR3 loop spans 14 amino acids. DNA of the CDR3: TGTGCCAGCAGTGATCGCAGGGTAGTAGACGGCTACACCTTC. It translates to CASSDRRVVDGYTF.

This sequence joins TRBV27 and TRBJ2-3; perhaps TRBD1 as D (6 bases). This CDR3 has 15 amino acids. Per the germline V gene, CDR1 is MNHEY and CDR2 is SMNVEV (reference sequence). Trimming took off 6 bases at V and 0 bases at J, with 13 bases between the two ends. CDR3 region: CASSWTVLSTDTQYF. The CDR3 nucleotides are TGTGCCAGCAGCTGGACAGTCCTTAGCACAGATACGCAGTATTTT.

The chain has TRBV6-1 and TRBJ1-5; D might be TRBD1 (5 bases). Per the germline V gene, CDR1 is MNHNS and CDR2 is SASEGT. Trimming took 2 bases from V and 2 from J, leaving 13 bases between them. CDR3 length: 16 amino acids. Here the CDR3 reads CASSEQGTMGNQPQHF. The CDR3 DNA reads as TGTGCCAGCAGTGAACAGGGCACCATGGGCAATCAGCCCCAGCATTTT.

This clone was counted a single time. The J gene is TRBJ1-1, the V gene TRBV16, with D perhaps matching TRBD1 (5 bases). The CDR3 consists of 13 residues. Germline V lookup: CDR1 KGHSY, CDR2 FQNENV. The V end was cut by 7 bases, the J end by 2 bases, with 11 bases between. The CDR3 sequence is CASKSRGNTEAFF. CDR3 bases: TGTGCCAGCAAGTCAAGGGGAAACACTGAAGCTTTCTTT.

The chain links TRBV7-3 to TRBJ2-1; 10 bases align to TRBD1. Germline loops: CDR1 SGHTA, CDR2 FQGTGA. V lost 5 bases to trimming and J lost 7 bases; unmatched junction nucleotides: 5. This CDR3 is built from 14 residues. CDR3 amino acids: CASSVGQGKNEQFF. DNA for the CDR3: TGTGCCAGCAGCGTGGGACAGGGGAAGAATGAGCAGTTCTTC.

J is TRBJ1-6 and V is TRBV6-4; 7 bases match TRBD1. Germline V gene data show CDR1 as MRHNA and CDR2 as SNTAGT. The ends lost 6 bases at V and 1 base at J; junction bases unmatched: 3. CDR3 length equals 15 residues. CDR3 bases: TGTGCCAGCAGGGCAGGGGGATCCTATAATTCACCCCTCCACTTT. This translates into CASRAGGSYNSPLHF.

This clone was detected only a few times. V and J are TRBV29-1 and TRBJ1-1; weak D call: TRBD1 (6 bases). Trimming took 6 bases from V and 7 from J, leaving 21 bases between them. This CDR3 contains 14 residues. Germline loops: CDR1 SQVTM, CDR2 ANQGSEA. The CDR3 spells CSVGGGEIPIEAFF. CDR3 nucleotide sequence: TGCAGCGTCGGAGGGGGGGAGATCCCCATTGAAGCTTTCTTT.

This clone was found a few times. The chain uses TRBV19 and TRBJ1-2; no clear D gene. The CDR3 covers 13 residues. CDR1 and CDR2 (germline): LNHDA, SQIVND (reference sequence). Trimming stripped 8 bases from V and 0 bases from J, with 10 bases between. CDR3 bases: TGTGCCAGTTCCACAGCGGCTAACTATGGCTACACCTTC. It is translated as CASSTAANYGYTF.

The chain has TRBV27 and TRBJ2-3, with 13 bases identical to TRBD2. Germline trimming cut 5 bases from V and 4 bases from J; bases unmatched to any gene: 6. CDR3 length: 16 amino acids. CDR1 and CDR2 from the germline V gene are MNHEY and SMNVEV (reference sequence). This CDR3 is CASSRTSGGLSDTQYF. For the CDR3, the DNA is TGTGCCAGCAGTAGGACTAGCGGGGGTCTTTCAGATACGCAGTATTTT.

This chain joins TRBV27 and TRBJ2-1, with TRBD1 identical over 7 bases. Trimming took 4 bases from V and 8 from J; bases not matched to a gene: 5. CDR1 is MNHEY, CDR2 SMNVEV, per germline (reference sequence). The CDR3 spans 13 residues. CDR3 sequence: CASSYSDRDEQFF. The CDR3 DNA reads TGTGCCAGCAGTTACTCTGACAGGGATGAGCAGTTCTTC.

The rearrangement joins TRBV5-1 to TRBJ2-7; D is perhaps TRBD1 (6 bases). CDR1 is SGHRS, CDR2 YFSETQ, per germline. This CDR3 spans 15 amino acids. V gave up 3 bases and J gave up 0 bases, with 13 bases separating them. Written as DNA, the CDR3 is TGCGCCAGCAGCTACGGGACATCTAACTCCTACGAGCAGTACTTC. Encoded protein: CASSYGTSNSYEQYF.

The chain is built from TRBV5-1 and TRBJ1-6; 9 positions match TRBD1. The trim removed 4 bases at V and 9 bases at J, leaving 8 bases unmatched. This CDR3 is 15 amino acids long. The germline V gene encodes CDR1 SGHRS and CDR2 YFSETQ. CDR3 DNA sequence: TGCGCCAGCAGCCTAGGACAGGGGACCGGTTCACCCCTCCACTTT. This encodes CASSLGQGTGSPLHF.

The CDR3 protein is CAISPFEVAGGGPGSNYGYTF. Here the CDR3 DNA reads TGTGCCATCAGCCCATTCGAAGTGGCAGGAGGAGGCCCCGGATCTAACTATGGCTACACCTTC. The V and J genes are TRBV10-3 and TRBJ1-2; no firm D call. The CDR3 length is 21 residues. Germline V gene sequence: CDR1 ENHRY, CDR2 SYGVKD. V was trimmed by 6 bases and J by 0 bases, leaving 32 bases between them.

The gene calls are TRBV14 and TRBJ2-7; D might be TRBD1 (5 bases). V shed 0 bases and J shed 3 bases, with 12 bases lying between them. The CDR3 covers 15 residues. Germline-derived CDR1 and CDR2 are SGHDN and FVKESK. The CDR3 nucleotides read TGTGCCAGCAGCCAAGATTCAGGGCTCAACTACGAGCAGTACTTC. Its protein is CASSQDSGLNYEQYF.

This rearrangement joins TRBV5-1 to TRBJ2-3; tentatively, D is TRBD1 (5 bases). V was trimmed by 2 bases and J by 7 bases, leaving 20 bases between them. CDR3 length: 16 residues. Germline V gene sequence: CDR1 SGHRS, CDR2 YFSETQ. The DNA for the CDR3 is TGCGCCAGCAGCTTCAGCAGGGTGGTAGGCAAGAATACGCAGTATTTT. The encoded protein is CASSFSRVVGKNTQYF.

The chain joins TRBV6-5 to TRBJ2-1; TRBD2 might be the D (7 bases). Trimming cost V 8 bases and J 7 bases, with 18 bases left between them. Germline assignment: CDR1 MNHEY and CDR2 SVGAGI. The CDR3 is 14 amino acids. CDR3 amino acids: CASHARGGFNEQFF. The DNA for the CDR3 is TGTGCCAGCCACGCGAGGGGGGGCTTTAATGAGCAGTTCTTC.

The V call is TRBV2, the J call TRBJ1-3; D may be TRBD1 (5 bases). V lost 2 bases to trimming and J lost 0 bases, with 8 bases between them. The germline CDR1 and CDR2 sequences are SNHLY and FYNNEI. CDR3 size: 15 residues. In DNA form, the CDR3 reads TGTGCCAGCAGTGAAATCGGGGGCTCTGGAAACACCATATATTTT. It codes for CASSEIGGSGNTIYF.

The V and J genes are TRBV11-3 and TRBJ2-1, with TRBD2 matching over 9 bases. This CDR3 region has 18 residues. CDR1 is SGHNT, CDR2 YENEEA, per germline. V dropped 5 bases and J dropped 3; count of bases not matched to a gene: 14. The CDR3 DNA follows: TGTGCCAGCAGCCTCCCCCCTTTGGCGGGGGGGTTCTACAATGAGCAGTTCTTC. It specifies CASSLPPLAGGFYNEQFF.

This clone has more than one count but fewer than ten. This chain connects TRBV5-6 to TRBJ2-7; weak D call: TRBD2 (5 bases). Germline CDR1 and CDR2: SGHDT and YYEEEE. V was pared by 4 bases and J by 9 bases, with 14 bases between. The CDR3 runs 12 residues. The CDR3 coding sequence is TGTGCCAGCAGCCCTCACAGCGGACGGCAGTACGTC. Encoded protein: CASSPHSGRQYV.

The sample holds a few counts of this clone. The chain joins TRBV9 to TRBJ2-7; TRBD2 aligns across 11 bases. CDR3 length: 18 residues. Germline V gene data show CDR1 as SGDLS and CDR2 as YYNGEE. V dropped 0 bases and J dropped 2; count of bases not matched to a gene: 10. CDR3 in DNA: TGTGCCAGCAGCGTAGGGCTAGCGGGGGGCGCCATTACCTACGAGCAGTACTTC. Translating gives CASSVGLAGGAITYEQYF.

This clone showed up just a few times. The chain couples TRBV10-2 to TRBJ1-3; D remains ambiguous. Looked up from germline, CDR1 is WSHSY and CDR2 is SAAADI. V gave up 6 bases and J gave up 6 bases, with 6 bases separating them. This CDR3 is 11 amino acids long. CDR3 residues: CASRQLNTIYF. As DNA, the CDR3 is TGCGCCAGCAGACAGCTAAACACCATATATTTT.

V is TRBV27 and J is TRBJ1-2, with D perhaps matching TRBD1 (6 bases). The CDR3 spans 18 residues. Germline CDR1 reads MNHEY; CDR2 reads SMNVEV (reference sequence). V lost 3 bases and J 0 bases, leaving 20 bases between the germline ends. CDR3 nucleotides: TGTGCCAGCAGTTTTTTGGGCAGGGGAGTTTCTTCTAACTATGGCTACACCTTC. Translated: CASSFLGRGVSSNYGYTF.

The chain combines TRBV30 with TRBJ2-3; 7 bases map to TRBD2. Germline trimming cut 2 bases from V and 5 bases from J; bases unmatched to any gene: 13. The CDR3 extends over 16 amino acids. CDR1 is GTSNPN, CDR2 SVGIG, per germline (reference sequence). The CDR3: CAWSPGTSSGGDTQYF. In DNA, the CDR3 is TGTGCCTGGAGTCCGGGGACTTCTTCGGGGGGAGATACGCAGTATTTT. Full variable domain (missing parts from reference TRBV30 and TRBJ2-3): SQTIHQWPATLVQPVGSPLSLECTVEGTSNPNLYWYRQAAGRGLQLLFYSVGIGQISSEVPQNLSASRPQDRQFILSSKKLLLSDSGFYLCAWSPGTSSGGDTQYFGPGTRLTVL.

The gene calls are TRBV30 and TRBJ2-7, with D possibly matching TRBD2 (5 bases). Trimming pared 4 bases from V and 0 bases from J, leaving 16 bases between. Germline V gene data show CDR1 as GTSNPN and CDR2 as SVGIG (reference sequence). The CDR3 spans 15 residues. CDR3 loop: CAWTGSGSSSYEQYF. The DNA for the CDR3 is TGTGCCTGGACCGGAAGCGGTAGTTCCTCCTACGAGCAGTACTTC.

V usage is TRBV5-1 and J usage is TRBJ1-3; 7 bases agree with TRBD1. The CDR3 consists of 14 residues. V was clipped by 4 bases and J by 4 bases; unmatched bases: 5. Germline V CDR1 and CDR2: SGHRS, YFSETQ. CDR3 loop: CASSLTGLGNTIYF. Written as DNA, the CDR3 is TGCGCCAGCAGCCTGACAGGGTTGGGAAACACCATATATTTT.